This entry lists 18 T cell receptor beta chains sequenced from one sample in a study of beta chain features in type 1 diabetes (dated by TCRdb to the late 2010s). The library was prepared using the immunoSEQ multiplex PCR assay. The High Capacity cDNA Reverse Transcription Kit was used to reverse transcribe all of the isolated RNA, meaning that expressed TCRB transcripts were what got sequenced. Held by TCRdb, this immuneACCESS table contains in-frame sequences only and omits some clones. Under half of the omission traces to an unresolved V gene where checked; the cause of the rest is unknown. For this sample there are over 500,000 clones; around 15% appear just once. Around 0.1% of the sample is in the top ten clones. The sequenced sample was naive CD4+ T cells from blood. The cell subset or site label, read with the paper, signifies: true naive CD4+ T cells. The source is a man in his late teens or twenties in good health.

This clone was found a few times. This chain joins TRBV5-6 and TRBJ2-2; D is perhaps TRBD2 (5 bases). V lost 2 bases to trimming and J lost 5 bases, with 13 bases between them. CDR3 length: 15 residues. CDR1 and CDR2 from the germline V gene are SGHDT and YYEEEE. In DNA, the CDR3 is TGTGCCAGCAGCTTCCGGGTTTGGAGGACCGGGGAGCTGTTTTTT. Residues: CASSFRVWRTGELFF.

A few counts support this clone. V usage is TRBV6-5 and J usage is TRBJ1-1; TRBD1 agrees at 7 bases. Losses at the gene ends were 10 bases for V and 5 bases for J; bases not matched to a gene: 13. CDR3 length equals 14 residues. From germline, CDR1 is MNHEY and CDR2 SVGAGI. For the CDR3, the DNA is TGTGCCACACTCAAAAGGGGGCAGGGAACTGAAGCTTTCTTT. Translated: CATLKRGQGTEAFF.

This clone turned up a few times. This CDR3 reads CASTNPGLGSSSGANVLTF. DNA for the CDR3: TGTGCCAGCACCAACCCGGGACTAGGATCCAGCTCTGGGGCCAACGTCCTGACTTTC. J is TRBJ2-6 and V is TRBV7-9, with TRBD2 identical over 8 bases. Losses at the gene ends were 7 bases for V and 0 bases for J; bases not matched to a gene: 14. Per germline, CDR1 SEHNR and CDR2 FQNEAQ (reference sequence). The CDR3 has 19 amino acids. The full variable domain, rest sourced from reference TRBV7-9 and TRBJ2-6, is DTGVSQNPRHKITKRGQNVTFRCDPISEHNRLYWYRQTLGQGPEFLTYFQNEAQLEKSRLLSDRFSAERPKGSFSTLEIQRTEQGDSAMYLCASTNPGLGSSSGANVLTFGAGSRLTVL.

This chain links TRBV10-2 with TRBJ2-1, with 12 bases matching TRBD2. With V trimmed by 5 bases and J by 8 bases, 19 bases remained unmatched. CDR3 length equals 19 residues. Per the germline V gene, CDR1 is WSHSY and CDR2 is SAAADI. The CDR3: CASSKVGDRRLAGAYEQFF. The CDR3 region has the DNA TGCGCCAGCAGTAAAGTCGGTGACAGACGACTAGCGGGAGCATATGAGCAGTTCTTC.

The table lists this clone with a few counts. The chain recombines TRBV18 with TRBJ1-2; D may be TRBD1 (6 bases). The CDR3 loop spans 15 amino acids. Germline V gene lookup returns CDR1 KGHSH and CDR2 LQKENI. Between the trimmed V and J ends, which lost 3 bases and 0 bases, there was a span of 11 bases. CDR3 DNA sequence: TGTGCCAGCTCACCCCAGGACAGCTCTAACTATGGCTACACCTTC. It yields the protein CASSPQDSSNYGYTF. The entire variable domain, with the rest obtained from reference TRBV18 and TRBJ1-2, is as follows: NAGVMQNPRHLVRRRGQEARLRCSPMKGHSHVYWYRQLPEEGLKFMVYLQKENIIDESGMPKERFSAEFPKEGPSILRIQQVVRGDSAAYFCASSPQDSSNYGYTFGSGTRLTVV.

This clone was seen a few times. The sample carries other DNA sequences with the same CDR3. The chain has TRBV5-4 and TRBJ1-1; TRBD1 might be the D (5 bases). The CDR3 extends over 15 amino acids. Germline V gene sequence: CDR1 SGHNT, CDR2 YYREEE (reference sequence). Trimming pared 4 bases from V and 0 bases from J, leaving 13 bases between. The CDR3 nucleotides read TGTGCCAGCAGCACCGCAGGGACGCTGAACACTGAAGCTTTCTTT. Protein sequence: CASSTAGTLNTEAFF.

CDR3 nucleotide sequence: TGTGCCAGGGCGCCCCCGGGGGATGAAAAACTGTTTTTT. It specifies CARAPPGDEKLFF. The chain links TRBV7-3 to TRBJ1-4; tentative D call: TRBD1 (5 bases). This CDR3 comprises 13 residues. V was shortened by 9 bases and J by 6 bases, with 14 bases between the two germline ends. CDR1 is SGHTA, CDR2 FQGTGA, per germline.

This clone turned up a few times. This chain uses TRBV7-9 with TRBJ2-7, with 7 bases matching TRBD1. With V trimmed by 5 bases and J by 4 bases, 8 bases remained unmatched. CDR1 is SEHNR, CDR2 FQNEAQ, per germline (reference sequence). The CDR3 contains 14 residues. The CDR3 loop is CASSLRQGEYEQYF. CDR3 nucleotide sequence: TGTGCCAGCAGCCTACGGCAGGGGGAATACGAGCAGTACTTC.

This clone was observed a few times. This chain joins TRBV7-2 and TRBJ1-2; D possibly corresponds to TRBD1 (6 bases). CDR3 length equals 14 residues. Germline V gives CDR1 SGHTA, CDR2 FQGNSA. Trimming left V 1 base short and J 1 base short, with 7 bases between. CDR3 protein: CASSLGQVNYGYTF. CDR3 nucleotides: TGTGCCAGCAGCTTAGGACAGGTTAACTATGGCTACACCTTC. Drawing the rest from reference TRBV7-2 and TRBJ1-2, the complete variable domain is GAGVSQSPSNKVTEKGKDVELRCDPISGHTALYWYRQSLGQGLEFLIYFQGNSAPDKSGLPSDRFSAERTGGSVSTLTIQRTQQEDSAVYLCASSLGQVNYGYTFGSGTRLTVV.

The rearrangement links TRBV5-4 to TRBJ2-3; D is possibly TRBD1 (5 bases). CDR3 size: 14 residues. Per germline, CDR1 SGHNT and CDR2 YYREEE (reference sequence). The V gene lost 0 bases and the J gene lost 0 bases, with 5 bases spanning the gap. The CDR3 sequence is CASSLDRSTDTQYF. The CDR3 coding sequence is TGTGCCAGCAGCTTGGACAGGAGCACAGATACGCAGTATTTT.

The chain joins TRBV28 to TRBJ1-2, with D possibly TRBD1 on 5 matching bases. The CDR3 covers 16 residues. In germline, CDR1 is MDHEN, CDR2 SYDVKM. V dropped 1 base and J dropped 4 bases, with 16 bases sitting between them. CDR3 loop: CASSLLRGTFFYGYTF. CDR3 in DNA: TGTGCCAGCAGTTTATTACGGGGGACGTTTTTCTATGGCTACACCTTC.

This chain links TRBV5-1 with TRBJ1-1; 8 bases agree with TRBD1. The CDR3 covers 14 residues. V shed 3 bases, J shed 6 bases, and the junction held 7 bases outside the gene matches. Germline values: CDR1 SGHRS, CDR2 YFSETQ. For the CDR3, the DNA is TGCGCCAGCAGCTCCCTAGACAGGGGATCTGAAGCTTTCTTT. Amino acids: CASSSLDRGSEAFF.

The sample holds a few counts of this clone. The chain joins TRBV19 to TRBJ2-1; 9 positions agree with TRBD1. The germline CDR1 and CDR2 sequences are LNHDA and SQIVND (reference sequence). The length of the CDR3 is 16 residues. V lost 5 bases to trimming and J lost 4 bases; unmatched junction nucleotides: 9. The CDR3 reads CASSGLGTGIYNEQFF. The CDR3 DNA reads TGTGCCAGTAGTGGCCTCGGGACAGGGATATACAATGAGCAGTTCTTC.

The V and J genes are TRBV5-6 and TRBJ2-3, with 12 bases that match TRBD2. V lost 2 bases to trimming and J lost 4 bases; unmatched junction nucleotides: 14. CDR3 length: 19 residues. CDR1 and CDR2 (germline): SGHDT, YYEEEE. The DNA of the CDR3 is TGTGCCAGCAGCTTATGGGGACGACTAGCGGGAGTTCGGGCAGATACGCAGTATTTT. Residues: CASSLWGRLAGVRADTQYF.

This clone was picked up a small number of times. The chain has TRBV7-9 and TRBJ1-1; TRBD1 aligns across 8 bases. Losses at the gene ends were 5 bases for V and 1 base for J; bases not matched to a gene: 12. CDR3 length: 17 residues. The germline gives CDR1 SEHNR, CDR2 FQNEAQ (reference sequence). The CDR3 spells CASSPPRRQGTNTEAFF. The CDR3 DNA reads as TGTGCCAGCAGCCCCCCGCGAAGACAGGGGACGAACACTGAAGCTTTCTTT.

The table lists this clone with a few counts. The chain is built from TRBV7-9 and TRBJ1-5; the D is unclear. The V and J ends lost 4 bases and 3 bases respectively, with 13 bases between them. CDR3 length: 15 amino acids. The V gene's germline CDR1 is SEHNR and CDR2 FQNEAQ (reference sequence). CDR3: CASSSDGRTNQPQHF. CDR3 nucleotide sequence: TGTGCCAGCAGCTCCGACGGACGGACCAATCAGCCCCAGCATTTT.

This clone was observed a few times. The gene calls are TRBV10-3 and TRBJ2-3; a possible D gene is TRBD1 (5 bases). Trimming left V 6 bases short and J 2 bases short, with 12 bases between. The germline CDR1 and CDR2 sequences are ENHRY and SYGVKD. CDR3 length: 14 amino acids. The CDR3 reads CAIRETVDTDTQYF. CDR3 sequence (DNA): TGTGCCATCAGGGAGACAGTAGACACAGATACGCAGTATTTT.

V usage is TRBV18 and J usage is TRBJ2-5; D unresolved. The germline V gene encodes CDR1 KGHSH and CDR2 LQKENI. Trimming removed 0 bases at V and 5 bases at J, with 16 bases between. This CDR3 comprises 16 residues. CDR3 protein: CASSPPAASVRETQYF. The CDR3 DNA sequence: TGTGCCAGCTCACCACCTGCAGCGTCAGTTAGGGAGACCCAGTACTTC.